Below are 8 T cell receptor beta chains sequenced from a single sample in a study of shared clonotypes between healthy human individuals. Measured with immunoSEQ multiplex PCR; TCRdb has only the in-frame clones, and not every one. The repertoire holds about 480,000 clones, with 79% as singletons. The sequencing sample was made of PBMCs. The receptors originated from a woman in her thirties or forties in good health. Some clones in this sample may be carry-over from other donors' samples.

Only a few counts were recorded for this clone. This chain links TRBV9 with TRBJ1-1; the D is unclear. V shed 0 bases and J shed 1 base, with 7 bases lying between them. Germline V gene data show CDR1 as SGDLS and CDR2 as YYNGEE. CDR3 length: 14 amino acids. The CDR3 sequence: CASSVVPENTEAFF. CDR3 coding DNA: TGTGCCAGCAGCGTAGTCCCGGAGAACACTGAAGCTTTCTTT.

V is TRBV5-1 and J is TRBJ2-1, with a possible D match to TRBD1 (6 bases). The CDR3 extends over 14 amino acids. Germline lookup yields CDR1 SGHRS and CDR2 YFSETQ. Trimming removed 4 bases from V and 8 bases from J, with 16 bases in between. CDR3 in amino acids: CASSLQGGGDEQFF. DNA for the CDR3: TGCGCCAGCAGCCTCCAGGGTGGGGGCGATGAGCAGTTCTTC.

V is TRBV27 and J is TRBJ1-1, with 9 bases matching TRBD1. The CDR3 runs to 13 residues. CDR1 is MNHEY and CDR2 is SMNVEV in the germline V gene (reference sequence). The junction had 3 bases not matched to a gene; V was cut back by 10 bases and J by 0 bases. The CDR3 DNA follows: TGTGCCACGAGGACAGGGGTGAACACTGAAGCTTTCTTT. This codes for CATRTGVNTEAFF.

A few counts support this clone. V and J are TRBV27 and TRBJ2-5; 7 bases align to TRBD2. The germline CDR1 and CDR2 sequences are MNHEY and SMNVEV (reference sequence). The CDR3 has 15 residues. The junction had 6 bases not matched to a gene; V was cut back by 2 bases and J by 3 bases. The CDR3 DNA reads TGTGCCAGCAGTTTAAATTCTGCGGGAGAAGAGACCCAGTACTTC. Translating gives CASSLNSAGEETQYF.

This sequence joins TRBV7-2 and TRBJ2-1; no reliable D call. The length of the CDR3 is 14 residues. The V gene's germline CDR1 is SGHTA and CDR2 FQGNSA. V was cut by 1 base and J by 0 bases, with 4 bases left in between. CDR3 DNA: TGTGCCAGCAGCTTAGAACGCTCCTACAATGAGCAGTTCTTC. Translating gives CASSLERSYNEQFF.

This rearrangement joins TRBV7-8 to TRBJ1-5; possibly TRBD1 for D (6 bases). V lost 5 bases to trimming and J lost 2 bases, with 10 bases between them. Germline CDR1 SGHVS, CDR2 FQNEAQ. The CDR3 totals 14 residues. The CDR3: CASSEWGRNQPQHF. For the CDR3, the DNA is TGTGCCAGCAGCGAGTGGGGGCGCAATCAGCCCCAGCATTTT. The complete variable domain, with remaining parts taken from reference TRBV7-8 and TRBJ1-5, reads GAGVSQSPRYKVAKRGQDVALRCDPISGHVSLFWYQQALGQGPEFLTYFQNEAQLDKSGLPSDRFFAERPEGSVSTLKIQRTQQEDSAVYLCASSEWGRNQPQHFGDGTRLSIL.

This chain uses TRBV14 with TRBJ2-1; D is unclear. This CDR3 region has 13 residues. The V end was cut by 4 bases, the J end by 10 bases, with 14 bases between. The germline V gene has CDR1 SGHDN and CDR2 FVKESK. CDR3 DNA: TGTGCCAGCAGCCGTTCCGCCTGGGCCGAGCAGTTCTTC. This encodes CASSRSAWAEQFF. The complete variable domain, with remaining parts taken from reference TRBV14 and TRBJ2-1, reads EAGVTQFPSHSVIEKGQTVTLRCDPISGHDNLYWYRRVMGKEIKFLLHFVKESKQDESGMPNNRFLAERTGGTYSTLKVQPAELEDSGVYFCASSRSAWAEQFFGPGTRLTVL.

This chain connects TRBV5-6 to TRBJ2-1, with 13 bases lining up with TRBD2. This CDR3 contains 14 residues. The V gene's germline CDR1 is SGHDT and CDR2 YYEEEE. J was trimmed by 14 bases and V by 3 bases; bases with no gene match: 8. The CDR3 nucleotides read TGTGCCAGCAGCTCAAGGACTAGCGGGAGCAAGGAGTTCTTC. Its translation: CASSSRTSGSKEFF.